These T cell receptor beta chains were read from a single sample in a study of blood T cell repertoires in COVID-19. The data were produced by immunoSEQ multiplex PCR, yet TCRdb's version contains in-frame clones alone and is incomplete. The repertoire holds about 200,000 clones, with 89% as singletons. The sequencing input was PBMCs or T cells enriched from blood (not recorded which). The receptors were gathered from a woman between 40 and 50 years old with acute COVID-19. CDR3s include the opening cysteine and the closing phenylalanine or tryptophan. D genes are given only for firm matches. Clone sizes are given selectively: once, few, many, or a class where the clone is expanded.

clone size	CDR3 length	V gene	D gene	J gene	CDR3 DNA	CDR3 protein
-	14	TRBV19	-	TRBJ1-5	TGTGCCAGTAGTCCCCAATACAGGAATCAGCCCCAGCATTTT	CASSPQYRNQPQHF
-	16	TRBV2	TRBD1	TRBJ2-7	TGTGCCAGCAGTGCAATCTGGACAGGGGAGGGTTACGAGCAGTACTTC	CASSAIWTGEGYEQYF
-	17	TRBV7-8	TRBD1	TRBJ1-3	TGTGCCAGCAGCTTTTCACGTGGACAGGGGGGCGGAAACACCATATATTTT	CASSFSRGQGGGNTIYF
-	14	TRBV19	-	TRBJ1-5	TGTGCCAGTAGTTTGTGGCAGGGGAATCAGCCCCAGCATTTT	CASSLWQGNQPQHF
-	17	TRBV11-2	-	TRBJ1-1	TGTGCCAGCAGCGGTCTCGCGCGGCGACGAAGTGGCACTGAAGCTTTCTTT	CASSGLARRRSGTEAFF
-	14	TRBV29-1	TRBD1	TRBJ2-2	TGCAGCGTAGCCGGGACAGGGAATACCGGGGAGCTGTTTTTT	CSVAGTGNTGELFF
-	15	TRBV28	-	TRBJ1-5	TGTGCCAGCAGTTTAAGGGAGGGGGGCAATCAGCCCCAGCATTTT	CASSLREGGNQPQHF
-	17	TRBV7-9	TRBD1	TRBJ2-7	TGTGCCAGCAGCCTCTTTCAGGGGGTGAGGATGGACTACGAGCAGTACTTC	CASSLFQGVRMDYEQYF
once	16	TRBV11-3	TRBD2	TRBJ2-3	TGTGCCAGCAGCTGGGAGACTAGCGGGCCAACAGATACGCAGTATTTT	CASSWETSGPTDTQYF
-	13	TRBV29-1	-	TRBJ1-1	TGCAGCGTGGTTAACAGGGTACCGACTGAAGCTTTCTTT	CSVVNRVPTEAFF
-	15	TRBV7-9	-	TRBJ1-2	TGTGCCAGCAGCCCGAATTTCGGGGGGGAGAGTGGCTACACCTTC	CASSPNFGGESGYTF
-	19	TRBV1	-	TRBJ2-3	TGCACCAGCAGCCTCGACATAGGGAAACAGGGGGCTGGCACAGATACGCAGTATTTT	CTSSLDIGKQGAGTDTQYF